The clone carrying this TCR beta chain was picked up a small number of times. Its target is not known. The data stem from a study of cytomegalovirus exposure and HLA in healthy donors. In the study overall: The 500 to 850 first-cohort repertoires and the 95 to 150 validation repertoires shared the same platform, a later analysis reported.

Sequencing used immunoSEQ multiplex PCR; TCRdb keeps in-frame clones, though not all of them. The table has more than 90,000 clones, 80% to 95% seen once. Study-level points and caveats: The tendency of first-cohort TCR clusters to co-occur in the 100 to 150 validation repertoires was identified by a subsequent analysis. In vitro, three CMV-associated chains proved specific for CMV antigens. The study flagged about 160 TCR beta chains as cytomegalovirus-associated.

In germline, CDR1 is WNHNN, CDR2 SYGVQD (reference sequence). V was trimmed by 4 bases and J by 5 bases, leaving 11 bases between them. The CDR3 runs 13 residues. This TCR derives from a young woman in good health and CMV-seropositive. The chain carries TRBV10-1 and TRBJ2-5; D call uncertain. Input material: PBMCs. The CDR3 bases are TGCGCCAGCAGTGCGAACCTCCAGGAGACCCAGTACTTC. Its protein is CASSANLQETQYF.